Below are 16 T cell receptor beta chains sequenced from a single sample in a study of response to subunit inactivated influenza vaccine. MiXCR, run by TCRdb on the RT-PCR reads, gives a single entry per CDR3 protein. The sample shows about 780,000 distinct CDR3 sequences, around 20% of them seen only once. This sample comprised PBMCs from blood, obtained roughly 5 days after vaccination. Receptors were obtained from a man aged 50 to 60 who received an inactivated influenza vaccine.

This clonotype was seen at least ten times. The chain has TRBV12-3 or TRBV12-4 and TRBJ1-2; 7 bases line up with TRBD1. The CDR3 has 12 amino acids. Trimming cost V 5 bases and J 8 bases; bases outside gene matches: 5. In nucleotides, the CDR3 is TGTGCCAGCAGTACAGGGGTTGGCGGCTACACCTTC. It codes for CASSTGVGGYTF.

The V call is TRBV5-5, the J call TRBJ1-2; perhaps TRBD1 as D (5 bases). The germline CDR1 and CDR2 sequences are SGHKS and YYEKEE (reference sequence). The V end lost 3 bases, the J end lost 2 bases, and 11 bases lay between the germline ends. This CDR3 contains 14 residues. CDR3 coding DNA: TGTGCCAGCAGCTCCGGGACCGAGAACTATGGCTACACCTTC. Translated, it gives CASSSGTENYGYTF.

V is TRBV15 and J is TRBJ2-1; 7 bases align to TRBD2. Per germline, CDR1 LNHNV and CDR2 YYDKDF (reference sequence). The V segment lost 0 bases and the J segment 3 bases; nucleotides outside the gene matches: 5. This CDR3 is built from 16 residues. DNA of the CDR3: TGTGCCACCAGCAGAGAACGCGGGAGTAGCTACAATGAGCAGTTCTTC. It is translated as CATSRERGSSYNEQFF.

This clonotype was counted between two and nine times. The chain recombines TRBV5-1 with TRBJ1-1, with 8 bases matching TRBD1. CDR1 is SGHRS, CDR2 YFSETQ, per germline. The CDR3 extends over 15 amino acids. V shed 3 bases, J shed 1 base, and the junction held 5 bases outside the gene matches. CDR3 sequence reads: CASSWAGQANTEAFF. In nucleotides, the CDR3 is TGCGCCAGCAGCTGGGCGGGACAGGCGAACACTGAAGCTTTCTTT.

This clonotype was counted many times. The gene calls are TRBV12-3 or TRBV12-4 and TRBJ2-7, with a possible D match to TRBD1 (5 bases). The length of the CDR3 is 13 residues. V gave up 3 bases and J gave up 2 bases, with 8 bases separating them. The CDR3 sequence: CASSFTQAYEQYF. DNA for the CDR3: TGTGCCAGCAGTTTCACACAGGCCTACGAGCAGTACTTC.

In this sample, this clonotype turned up many times. The chain couples TRBV15 to TRBJ2-5; 8 nucleotides align to TRBD1. The V segment lost 2 bases and the J segment 5 bases; nucleotides outside the gene matches: 13. CDR1 and CDR2 (germline): LNHNV, YYDKDF (reference sequence). This CDR3 spans 17 amino acids. As DNA, the CDR3 is TGTGCCACCAGCAGAACTCTTTCCGGACAGGGCGGCGAGACCCAGTACTTC. It yields the protein CATSRTLSGQGGETQYF.

This clonotype was counted only a few times. The gene calls are TRBV2 and TRBJ2-1, with D hard to call. There are 13 residues in the CDR3. Per the germline V gene, CDR1 is SNHLY and CDR2 is FYNNEI. Trimming left V 5 bases short and J 6 bases short, with 11 bases between. DNA of the CDR3: TGTGCCAGCAGTAGGCAGGCCCTCAATGAGCAGTTCTTC. Translating it yields CASSRQALNEQFF.

The gene calls are TRBV28 and TRBJ1-2, with no clear D. CDR1 and CDR2 (germline): MDHEN, SYDVKM. Deletions cut 5 bases from V and 7 bases from J, with 20 bases between. CDR3 length equals 15 residues. The CDR3 sequence is CASSLMVEILGGYTF. CDR3 sequence (DNA): TGTGCCAGCAGTCTGATGGTGGAAATACTAGGTGGCTACACCTTC.

This rearrangement joins TRBV6-2 or TRBV6-3 to TRBJ2-1; 10 nucleotides align to TRBD1. Germline values: CDR1 MNHEY, CDR2 SVGEGT. The CDR3 is 14 amino acids. V shed 6 bases, J shed 5 bases, and the junction held 4 bases outside the gene matches. This CDR3 reads CASSRDRGDNEQFF. As DNA, the CDR3 is TGTGCCAGCAGCCGGGACAGGGGTGACAATGAGCAGTTCTTC.

This clonotype was picked up one time. This chain connects TRBV5-4 to TRBJ2-3; D may be TRBD1 (6 bases). This CDR3 contains 14 residues. CDR1 and CDR2 (germline): SGHNT, YYREEE (reference sequence). V was cut by 4 bases and J by 4 bases, with 13 bases left in between. The CDR3 bases are TGTGCCAGCAGCCGACAGGAAAGTCCAGATACGCAGTATTTT. Encoded protein: CASSRQESPDTQYF.

The sample holds a few counts of this clonotype. V is TRBV20-1 and J is TRBJ2-4, with 9 nucleotides matching TRBD1. The CDR3 spans 16 residues. Trimming cost V 5 bases and J 0 bases; bases outside gene matches: 8. Germline CDR1 DFQATT, CDR2 SNEGSKA (reference sequence). The CDR3 loop is CSADNRGRGAKNIQYF. The CDR3 nucleotides read TGCAGTGCTGACAACAGGGGGCGGGGAGCCAAAAACATTCAGTACTTC.

The chain recombines TRBV6-5 with TRBJ2-7; 12 positions match TRBD1. Germline CDR1 and CDR2: MNHEY and SVGAGI. CDR3 length equals 16 residues. V was clipped by 2 bases and J by 7 bases; unmatched bases: 9. The CDR3 DNA reads as TGTGCCAGCAGTTACCGGCCGGGACAGGGGGCAGGGGAGCAGTACTTC. Amino acid sequence: CASSYRPGQGAGEQYF.

The chain combines TRBV15 with TRBJ2-3; a possible D gene is TRBD2 (5 bases). Germline CDR1 LNHNV, CDR2 YYDKDF (reference sequence). This CDR3 has 15 residues. V gave up 1 base and J gave up 1 base, with 9 bases separating them. The CDR3 loop is CATSRGGGGTDTQYF. The DNA for the CDR3 is TGTGCCACCAGCAGAGGAGGAGGTGGCACAGATACGCAGTATTTT.

This clonotype has just a few counts. The chain links TRBV10-3 to TRBJ2-7; tentative D call: TRBD1 (6 bases). The CDR3 length is 13 residues. Germline V CDR1 and CDR2: ENHRY, SYGVKD. V lost 7 bases and J 0 bases, leaving 10 bases between the germline ends. The CDR3 DNA follows: TGTGCCATCACCCAGGGGATCTCCTACGAGCAGTACTTC. Its protein is CAITQGISYEQYF.

A few counts support this clonotype. The chain carries TRBV6-2 or TRBV6-3 and TRBJ1-6; D not resolved. Looked up from germline, CDR1 is MNHEY and CDR2 is SVGEGT. Trimming took 8 bases from V and 10 from J, leaving 9 bases between them. The CDR3 totals 11 residues. CDR3 nucleotides: TGTGCCAGCGGCGTACAGTCACCCCTCCACTTT. Translated: CASGVQSPLHF.

This clonotype has only a few counts. The V gene is TRBV10-1, the J gene TRBJ1-1; D unclear. CDR3 length: 13 amino acids. The V gene lost 6 bases and the J gene lost 7 bases, with 15 bases spanning the gap. Germline assignment: CDR1 WNHNN and CDR2 SYGVQD (reference sequence). In nucleotides, the CDR3 is TGCGCCAGCAGCACCACGCTGGGATTTGAAGCTTTCTTT. Its translation: CASSTTLGFEAFF.